The 18 T cell receptor beta chains presented below share a single source sample, sequenced in a study of cytomegalovirus exposure and HLA in healthy donors. A multiplex PCR was run with 60 Vbeta primers and 13 Jbeta primers. The method was immunoSEQ multiplex PCR; TCRdb's version includes in-frame clones alone and lacks a portion of them. The table lists more than 85,000 clones, about 12% of them singletons, with more than 15% in the top ten. Sequenced sample: PBMCs. Every receptor here comes from a man aged 35 to 55 in good health and CMV-seropositive.

This clone showed up many times. This rearrangement joins TRBV5-6 to TRBJ1-2, with TRBD1 matching over 10 bases. V lost 4 bases and J lost 6; bases outside the gene matches: 3. The CDR3 has 13 amino acids. The germline V gene encodes CDR1 SGHDT and CDR2 YYEEEE. The DNA for the CDR3 is TGTGCCAGCAGCGACGGACAGGGGGATGGCTACACCTTC. Protein: CASSDGQGDGYTF.

The sample holds one count of this clone. The chain carries TRBV18 and TRBJ2-5; TRBD2 aligns across 10 bases. The V gene's germline CDR1 is KGHSH and CDR2 LQKENI. The J segment lost 1 base and the V segment lost 2 bases, leaving 1 base of the junction unmatched. This CDR3 is 15 amino acids long. Here the CDR3 reads CASSPGLAVQETQYF. As DNA, the CDR3 is TGTGCCAGCTCACCAGGACTAGCGGTCCAAGAGACCCAGTACTTC.

This clone was recorded a few times. CDR3 in amino acids: CASSAGSQPSSSGNTIYF. The CDR3 nucleotides read TGTGCCAGCAGCGCCGGGTCCCAACCGTCGAGCTCTGGAAACACCATATATTTT. The chain joins TRBV9 to TRBJ1-3; D gene ambiguous. Per the germline V gene, CDR1 is SGDLS and CDR2 is YYNGEE. CDR3 size: 18 residues. V was clipped by 3 bases and J by 0 bases, with 19 bases between them.

There are a few counts of this clone. The CDR3 DNA follows: TGTGCCAGCAGCCCGCAGTCTTTCACCGGGGAGCTGTTTTTT. This encodes CASSPQSFTGELFF. This chain uses TRBV7-8 with TRBJ2-2; D is unresolved. V was clipped by 5 bases and J by 4 bases, with 11 bases between them. The CDR3 is 14 residues long. Looked up from germline, CDR1 is SGHVS and CDR2 is FQNEAQ.

This chain links TRBV9 with TRBJ2-5; 11 bases line up with TRBD2. J gave up 4 bases and V 4 bases, and 6 bases lay outside the gene matches. Per germline, CDR1 SGDLS and CDR2 YYNGEE. The CDR3 is 15 amino acids. The DNA of the CDR3 is TGTGCCAGCAGCAGTAGCGGGAGGGCCCCAGAGACCCAGTACTTC. It is translated as CASSSSGRAPETQYF.

As for this clone: Other nucleotide sequences from this sample produce the same CDR3. The chain carries TRBV10-3 and TRBJ2-3, with a weak D call TRBD1 (5 bases). Germline values: CDR1 ENHRY, CDR2 SYGVKD. This CDR3 comprises 12 residues. V was cut by 3 bases and J by 4 bases, with 5 bases left in between. The CDR3 loop reads CAISDRADTQYF. The CDR3 DNA follows: TGTGCCATCAGTGACAGGGCAGATACGCAGTATTTT.

In this sample, this clone turned up a few times. The chain links TRBV11-3 to TRBJ2-7, with a possible D match to TRBD1 (5 bases). With 4 bases removed from V and 6 bases from J, the gap between germline ends came to 10 bases. Germline V gene data show CDR1 as SGHNT and CDR2 as YENEEA. The CDR3 totals 12 residues. Written as DNA, the CDR3 is TGTGCCAGCAGCTCAGGGTACGGCGAGCAGTACTTC. Translating gives CASSSGYGEQYF.

The chain couples TRBV27 to TRBJ2-6, with 15 positions matching TRBD2. The CDR3 covers 18 residues. V was clipped by 4 bases and J by 2 bases; unmatched bases: 3. CDR1 and CDR2 (germline): MNHEY, SMNVEV (reference sequence). The DNA of the CDR3 is TGTGCCAGCAGTTCAAGGACTAGCGGGAGGGCTGGGGCCAACGTCCTGACTTTC. Protein product: CASSSRTSGRAGANVLTF.

The J gene is TRBJ2-3, the V gene TRBV19; no clear D gene. V was clipped by 6 bases and J by 1 base, with 20 bases between them. This CDR3 has 17 residues. Germline CDR1 and CDR2: LNHDA and SQIVND (reference sequence). The CDR3 DNA is TGTGCCAGTAGGAACCTACGGGTGGGTGAGGGCACAGATACGCAGTATTTT. It translates to CASRNLRVGEGTDTQYF.

The CDR3: CASSELEMWIGNTIYF. As DNA, the CDR3 is TGTGCCAGCAGTGAATTGGAGATGTGGATTGGAAACACCATATATTTT. V gene TRBV6-1 combines with J gene TRBJ1-3; D is ambiguous. This CDR3 contains 16 residues. The germline gives CDR1 MNHNS, CDR2 SASEGT. V dropped 2 bases and J dropped 3 bases, with 14 bases sitting between them.

The CDR3 region is CASSLVLGIDEQYF. CDR3 bases: TGTGCCAGCAGCTTAGTGCTAGGAATCGACGAGCAGTACTTC. This sequence joins TRBV7-2 and TRBJ2-7, with D unresolved. Germline lookup yields CDR1 SGHTA and CDR2 FQGNSA. V lost 1 base, J lost 5 bases, and 12 bases lay in between. This CDR3 comprises 14 residues.

V usage is TRBV28 and J usage is TRBJ1-5; TRBD1 might be the D (6 bases). This CDR3 contains 12 residues. The germline V and J ends were trimmed by 5 bases and 7 bases, with 9 bases remaining between them. Germline V CDR1 and CDR2: MDHEN, SYDVKM. CDR3 in amino acids: CASSTQGQPQHF. Here the CDR3 DNA reads TGTGCCAGCAGTACCCAGGGGCAGCCCCAGCATTTT.

The V call is TRBV7-2, the J call TRBJ2-3; D not certain. CDR3 size: 14 residues. V lost 3 bases and J 0 bases, leaving 7 bases between the germline ends. Germline CDR1 SGHTA, CDR2 FQGNSA. The CDR3 DNA follows: TGTGCCAGCAGCTTCCAGGCTAGCACAGATACGCAGTATTTT. Protein: CASSFQASTDTQYF.

This clone was counted a few times. The chain couples TRBV23-1 to TRBJ2-5, with TRBD1 matching 9 bases. TRBV23-1 is an ORF, with its function uncertain. V was clipped by 0 bases and J by 5 bases; unmatched bases: 10. The CDR3 contains 17 residues. The CDR3 DNA is TGCGCCAGCAGTCAATCGAAGACACAGGGGGCTTGGGAGACCCAGTACTTC. The encoded protein is CASSQSKTQGAWETQYF.

This clone showed up just a few times. V is TRBV7-2 and J is TRBJ1-5; TRBD1 matches 7 bases. Germline V gene sequence: CDR1 SGHTA, CDR2 FQGNSA. The V and J ends lost 5 bases and 4 bases, in that order; junction bases with no gene match: 5. CDR3 length equals 14 residues. CDR3 bases: TGTGCCAGCAGCAAAGGGGGCCGGAATCAGCCCCAGCATTTT. Residues: CASSKGGRNQPQHF.

The chain employs TRBV7-9 and TRBJ2-5; the D is unclear. From germline, CDR1 is SEHNR and CDR2 FQNEAQ (reference sequence). This CDR3 is built from 14 residues. The V gene lost 2 bases and the J gene lost 5 bases, with 12 bases spanning the gap. The CDR3 sequence is CASSLPGSLETQYF. Written as DNA, the CDR3 is TGTGCCAGCAGCTTACCCGGTAGTCTGGAGACCCAGTACTTC. The full variable domain, completed using reference TRBV7-9 and TRBJ2-5, is DTGVSQNPRHKITKRGQNVTFRCDPISEHNRLYWYRQTLGQGPEFLTYFQNEAQLEKSRLLSDRFSAERPKGSFSTLEIQRTEQGDSAMYLCASSLPGSLETQYFGPGTRLLVL.

This clone was recorded a few times. The CDR3 end shows no conserved phenylalanine or tryptophan, and so a read error is likely. The chain couples TRBV29-1 to TRBJ1-1; D is undetermined. Germline CDR1 and CDR2: SQVTM and ANQGSEA. This CDR3 region has 11 residues. The ends were cut back, 7 bases at V and 7 bases at J, with 13 bases in the middle. CDR3 sequence reads: CSGRAGSEAFL. The CDR3 bases are TGCAGCGGAAGGGCGGGGAGTGAAGCTTTCCTT.

V is TRBV7-9 and J is TRBJ2-3; TRBD1 matches 7 bases. The CDR3 is 15 residues long. The V gene end was trimmed by 5 bases and the J gene end by 3 bases; junction bases not matched to a gene: 8. Germline CDR1 and CDR2: SEHNR and FQNEAQ (reference sequence). CDR3 loop: CASSPQTGPTDTQYF. The CDR3 DNA reads TGTGCCAGCAGCCCCCAGACAGGGCCGACAGATACGCAGTATTTT. Full variable domain (remainder filled in from reference TRBV7-9 and TRBJ2-3): DTGVSQNPRHKITKRGQNVTFRCDPISEHNRLYWYRQTLGQGPEFLTYFQNEAQLEKSRLLSDRFSAERPKGSFSTLEIQRTEQGDSAMYLCASSPQTGPTDTQYFGPGTRLTVL.